This TCR beta chain was captured in a study of shared clonotypes between healthy human individuals. The study's findings and limits: Among non-shared clonotypes, generation probabilities were lower than among those shared by all four donors. Having only a few donors restricted how much genetic and exposure-history diversity was captured.

Clones were read by immunoSEQ multiplex PCR, and TCRdb kept only the in-frame ones, dropping some. The sample lists some 980,000 clones, about three quarters occurring once. As to this clone: Its target is not known.

The CDR3 totals 15 residues. V lost 3 bases and J 0 bases, leaving 6 bases between the germline ends. Germline CDR1 and CDR2: SEHNR and FQNEAQ (reference sequence). The sequenced sample consisted of memory CD4+ T cells sorted from blood. Subset of the sample: CD45RA-negative fraction. This chain joins TRBV7-9 and TRBJ2-6, with D unresolved. This receptor was obtained from a man younger than 35 in good health. The CDR3 loop is CASSFVISGANVLTF. CDR3 coding DNA: TGTGCCAGCAGCTTTGTAATCTCTGGGGCCAACGTCCTGACTTTC.